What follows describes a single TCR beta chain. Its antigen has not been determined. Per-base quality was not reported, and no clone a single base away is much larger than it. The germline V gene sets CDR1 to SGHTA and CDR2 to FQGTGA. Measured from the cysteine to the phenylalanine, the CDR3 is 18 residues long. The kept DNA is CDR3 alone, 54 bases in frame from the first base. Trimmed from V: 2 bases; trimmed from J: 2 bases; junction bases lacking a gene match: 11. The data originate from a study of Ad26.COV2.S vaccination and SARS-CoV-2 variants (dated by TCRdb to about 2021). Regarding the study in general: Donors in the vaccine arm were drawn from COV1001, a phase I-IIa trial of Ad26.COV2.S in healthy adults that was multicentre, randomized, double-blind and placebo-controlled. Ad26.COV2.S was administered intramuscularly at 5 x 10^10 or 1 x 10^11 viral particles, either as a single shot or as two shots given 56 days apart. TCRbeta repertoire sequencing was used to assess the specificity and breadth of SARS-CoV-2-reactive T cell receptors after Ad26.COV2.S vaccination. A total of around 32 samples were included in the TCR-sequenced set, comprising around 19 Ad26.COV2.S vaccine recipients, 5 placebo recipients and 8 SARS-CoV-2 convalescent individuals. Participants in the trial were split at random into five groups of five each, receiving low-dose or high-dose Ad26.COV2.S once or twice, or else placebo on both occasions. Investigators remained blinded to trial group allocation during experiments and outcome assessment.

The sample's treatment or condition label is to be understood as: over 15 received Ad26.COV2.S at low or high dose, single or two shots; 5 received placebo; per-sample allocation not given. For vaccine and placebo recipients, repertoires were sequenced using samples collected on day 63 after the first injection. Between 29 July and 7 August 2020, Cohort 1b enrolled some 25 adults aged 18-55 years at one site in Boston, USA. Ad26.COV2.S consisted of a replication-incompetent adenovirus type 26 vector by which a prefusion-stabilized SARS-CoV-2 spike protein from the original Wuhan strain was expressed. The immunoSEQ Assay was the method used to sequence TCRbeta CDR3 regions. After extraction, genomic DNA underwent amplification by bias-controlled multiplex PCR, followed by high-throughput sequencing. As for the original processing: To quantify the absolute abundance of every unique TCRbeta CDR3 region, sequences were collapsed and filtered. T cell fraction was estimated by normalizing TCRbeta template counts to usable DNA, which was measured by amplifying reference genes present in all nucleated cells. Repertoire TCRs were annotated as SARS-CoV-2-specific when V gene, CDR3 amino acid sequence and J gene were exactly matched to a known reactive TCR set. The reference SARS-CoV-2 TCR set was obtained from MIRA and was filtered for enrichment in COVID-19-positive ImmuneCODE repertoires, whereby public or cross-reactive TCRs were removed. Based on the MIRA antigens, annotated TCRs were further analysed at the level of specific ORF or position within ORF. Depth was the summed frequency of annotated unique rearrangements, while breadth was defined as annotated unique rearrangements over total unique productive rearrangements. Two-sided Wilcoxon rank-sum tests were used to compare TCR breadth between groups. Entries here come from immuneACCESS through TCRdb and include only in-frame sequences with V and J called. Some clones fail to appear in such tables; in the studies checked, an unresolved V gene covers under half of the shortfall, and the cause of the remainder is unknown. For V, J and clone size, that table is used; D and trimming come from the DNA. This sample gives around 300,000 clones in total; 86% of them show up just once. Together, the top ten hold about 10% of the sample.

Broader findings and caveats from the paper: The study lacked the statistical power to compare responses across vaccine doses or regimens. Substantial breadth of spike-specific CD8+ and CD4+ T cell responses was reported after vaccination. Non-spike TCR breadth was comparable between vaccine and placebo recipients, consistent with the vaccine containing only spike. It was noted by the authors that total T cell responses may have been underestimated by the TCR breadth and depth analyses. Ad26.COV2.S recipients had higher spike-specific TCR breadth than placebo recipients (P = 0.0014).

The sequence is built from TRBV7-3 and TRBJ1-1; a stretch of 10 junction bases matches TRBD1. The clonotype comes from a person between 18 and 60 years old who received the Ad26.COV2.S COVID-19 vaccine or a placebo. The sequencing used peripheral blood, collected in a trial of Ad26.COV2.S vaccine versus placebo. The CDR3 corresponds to CASSLRPMTGGTNTEAFF. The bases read TGTGCCAGCAGCTTACGCCCAATGACAGGGGGCACTAACACTGAAGCTTTCTTT.